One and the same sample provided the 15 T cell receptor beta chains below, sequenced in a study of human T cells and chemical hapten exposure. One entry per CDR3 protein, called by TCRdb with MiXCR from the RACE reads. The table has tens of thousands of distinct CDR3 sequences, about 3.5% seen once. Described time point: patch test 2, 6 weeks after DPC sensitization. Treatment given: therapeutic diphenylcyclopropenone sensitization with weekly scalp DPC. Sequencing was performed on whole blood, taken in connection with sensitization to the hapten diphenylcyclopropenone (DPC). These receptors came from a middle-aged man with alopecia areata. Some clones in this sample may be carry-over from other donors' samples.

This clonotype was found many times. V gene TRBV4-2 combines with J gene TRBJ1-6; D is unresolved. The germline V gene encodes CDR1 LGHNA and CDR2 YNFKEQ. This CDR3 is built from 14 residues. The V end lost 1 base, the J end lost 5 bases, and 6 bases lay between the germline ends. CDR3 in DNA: TGTGCCAGCAGCCAAGGCAGTCATAATTCACCCCTCCACTTT. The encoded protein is CASSQGSHNSPLHF.

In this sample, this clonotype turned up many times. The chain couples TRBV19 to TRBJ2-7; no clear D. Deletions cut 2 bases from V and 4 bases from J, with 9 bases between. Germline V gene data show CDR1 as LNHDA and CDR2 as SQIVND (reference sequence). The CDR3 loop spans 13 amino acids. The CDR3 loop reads CASSITPQYEQYF. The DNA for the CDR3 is TGTGCCAGTAGTATAACTCCACAGTACGAGCAGTACTTC.

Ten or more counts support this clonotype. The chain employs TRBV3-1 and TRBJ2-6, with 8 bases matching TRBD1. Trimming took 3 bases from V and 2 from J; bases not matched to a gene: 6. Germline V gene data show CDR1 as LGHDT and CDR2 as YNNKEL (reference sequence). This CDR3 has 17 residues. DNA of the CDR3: TGTGCCAGCAGCCAGGCAGGGGGCAGGACTGGGGCCAACGTCCTGACTTTC. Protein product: CASSQAGGRTGANVLTF. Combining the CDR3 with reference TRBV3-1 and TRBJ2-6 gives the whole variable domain DTAVSQTPKYLVTQMGNDKSIKCEQNLGHDTMYWYKQDSKKFLKIMFSYNNKELIINETVPNRFSPKSPDKAHLNLHINSLELGDSAVYFCASSQAGGRTGANVLTFGAGSRLTVL.

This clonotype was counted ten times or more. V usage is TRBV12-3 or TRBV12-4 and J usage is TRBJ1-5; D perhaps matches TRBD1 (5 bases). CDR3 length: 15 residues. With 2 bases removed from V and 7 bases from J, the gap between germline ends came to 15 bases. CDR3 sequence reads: CASSLWGRVEQPQHF. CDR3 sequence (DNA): TGTGCCAGCAGTTTATGGGGCAGGGTTGAACAGCCCCAGCATTTT.

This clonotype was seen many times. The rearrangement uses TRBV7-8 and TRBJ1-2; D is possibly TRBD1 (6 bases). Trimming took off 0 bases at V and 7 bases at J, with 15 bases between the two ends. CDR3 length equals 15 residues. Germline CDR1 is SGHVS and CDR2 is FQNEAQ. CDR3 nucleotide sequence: TGTGCCAGCAGCTTAGCGGTGACAGGTGGGGGTGGCTACACCTTC. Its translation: CASSLAVTGGGGYTF. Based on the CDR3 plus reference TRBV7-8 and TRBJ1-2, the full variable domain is GAGVSQSPRYKVAKRGQDVALRCDPISGHVSLFWYQQALGQGPEFLTYFQNEAQLDKSGLPSDRFFAERPEGSVSTLKIQRTQQEDSAVYLCASSLAVTGGGGYTFGSGTRLTVV.

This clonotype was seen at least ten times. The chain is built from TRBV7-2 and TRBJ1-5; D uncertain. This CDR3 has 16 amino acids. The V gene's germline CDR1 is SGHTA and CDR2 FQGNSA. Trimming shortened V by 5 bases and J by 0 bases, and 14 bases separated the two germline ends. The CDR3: CASSRLAHHSNQPQHF. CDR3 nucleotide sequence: TGTGCCAGCAGCCGGTTGGCACACCATAGCAATCAGCCCCAGCATTTT.

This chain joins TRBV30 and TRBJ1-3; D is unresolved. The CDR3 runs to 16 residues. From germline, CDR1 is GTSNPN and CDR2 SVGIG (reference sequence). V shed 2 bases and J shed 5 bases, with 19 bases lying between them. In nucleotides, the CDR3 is TGTGCCTGGAGTCACGTTGGACCGGGCGGAAGAAACACCATATATTTT. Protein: CAWSHVGPGGRNTIYF.

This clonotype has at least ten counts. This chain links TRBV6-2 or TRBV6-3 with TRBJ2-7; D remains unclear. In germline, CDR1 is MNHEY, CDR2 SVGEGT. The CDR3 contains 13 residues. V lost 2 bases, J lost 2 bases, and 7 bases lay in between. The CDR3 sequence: CASSYGITYEQYF. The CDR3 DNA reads TGTGCCAGCAGTTACGGGATAACCTACGAGCAGTACTTC.

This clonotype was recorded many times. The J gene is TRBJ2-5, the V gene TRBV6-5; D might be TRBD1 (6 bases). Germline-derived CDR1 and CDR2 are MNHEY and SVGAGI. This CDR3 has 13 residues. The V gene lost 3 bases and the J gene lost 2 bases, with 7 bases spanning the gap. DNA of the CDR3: TGTGCCAGCAGTTATACAGGGCAAGAGACCCAGTACTTC. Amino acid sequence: CASSYTGQETQYF.

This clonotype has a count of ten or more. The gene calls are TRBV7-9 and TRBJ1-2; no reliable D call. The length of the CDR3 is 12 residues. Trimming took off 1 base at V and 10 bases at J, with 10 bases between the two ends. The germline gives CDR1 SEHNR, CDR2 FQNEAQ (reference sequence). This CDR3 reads CASSLGNSPYTF. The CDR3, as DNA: TGTGCCAGCAGCTTAGGGAACAGCCCCTACACCTTC.

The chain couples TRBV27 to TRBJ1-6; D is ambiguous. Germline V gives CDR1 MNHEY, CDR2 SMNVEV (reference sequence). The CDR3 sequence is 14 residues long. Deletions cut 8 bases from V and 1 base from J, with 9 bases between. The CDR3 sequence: CASGQESYNSPLHF. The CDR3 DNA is TGTGCCAGCGGGCAGGAATCCTATAATTCACCCCTCCACTTT.

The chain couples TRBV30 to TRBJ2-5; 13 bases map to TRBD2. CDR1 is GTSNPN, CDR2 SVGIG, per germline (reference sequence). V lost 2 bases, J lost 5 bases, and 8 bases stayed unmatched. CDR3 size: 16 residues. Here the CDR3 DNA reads TGTGCCTGGAGTCTTGGACTAGCGGGAGTCGGGGAGACCCAGTACTTC. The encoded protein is CAWSLGLAGVGETQYF.

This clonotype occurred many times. The CDR3 protein is CSAGGSPTEAFF. CDR3 nucleotides: TGCAGCGCAGGGGGATCCCCCACTGAAGCTTTCTTT. The chain employs TRBV29-1 and TRBJ1-1; 7 positions match TRBD1. Trimming took 7 bases from V and 4 from J; bases not matched to a gene: 6. CDR3 size: 12 residues. Per germline, CDR1 SQVTM and CDR2 ANQGSEA. Drawing the rest from reference TRBV29-1 and TRBJ1-1, the complete variable domain is SAVISQKPSRDICQRGTSLTIQCQVDSQVTMMFWYRQQPGQSLTLIATANQGSEATYESGFVIDKFPISRPNLTFSTLTVSNMSPEDSSIYLCSAGGSPTEAFFGQGTRLTVV.

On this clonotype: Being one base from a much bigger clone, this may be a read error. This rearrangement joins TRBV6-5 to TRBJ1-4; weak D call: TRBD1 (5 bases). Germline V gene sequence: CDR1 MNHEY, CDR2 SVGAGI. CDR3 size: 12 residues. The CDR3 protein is CASSPGEGKPFF. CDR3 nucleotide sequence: TGTGCCAGCAGTCCGGGGGAGGGAAAACCGTTTTTT.

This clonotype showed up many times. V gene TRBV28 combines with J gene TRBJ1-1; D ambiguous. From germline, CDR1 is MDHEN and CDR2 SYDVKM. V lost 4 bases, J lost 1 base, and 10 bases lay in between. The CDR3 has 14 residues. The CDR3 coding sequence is TGTGCCAGCAGTTCCCTACACAGGAACACTGAAGCTTTCTTT. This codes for CASSSLHRNTEAFF.